This T cell receptor beta chain emerged from a study of OX40 agonist ivuxolimab in advanced cancers. The study in broad terms: Ivuxolimab was a fully human IgG2 agonistic monoclonal antibody targeting the costimulatory receptor OX40 (CD134). Of the approximately 54 patients in dose escalation, around 19 had hepatocellular carcinoma, about 15 had melanoma, 9 had renal cell carcinoma and 9 had head and neck cancer. Partial responses occurred in three dose-escalation patients: two with cutaneous melanoma and one with hepatocellular carcinoma. The purpose of peripheral TCRbeta sequencing was to test whether ivuxolimab changed TCR sequence diversity and led to clonal T-cell expansion. Intravenous ivuxolimab was administered to patients every 2 weeks at six dose levels: 0.01, 0.1, 0.3, 1.5, 3 and 10 mg/kg. In the dose-escalation cohort, 70% to 90% of patients were male, and the mean age was around 65 years with a range of roughly 23 to 79. The paper describes the monotherapy dose-escalation part (N of about 52 patients) of the phase I trial of ivuxolimab. Patients were allowed to have had prior anti-PD-1, anti-PD-L1 or anti-CTLA-4 therapy, and approximately 40% of the dose-escalation patients had previously received checkpoint inhibitors. The investigation overall reported the following: Low levels of normalized T-cell clonal expansion were also seen in some nonresponding patients. The antigen specificity of the clonally expanded peripheral T cells was not determined. Clonal expansion of both CD4+ and CD8+ blood T cells was observed from baseline to week 6 at doses 0.1 to 3.0 mg/kg. In partial responders in the 0.1-3.0 mg/kg groups, normalized peripheral clonal expansion was found to be among the lowest, especially among CD8+ T cells. After ivuxolimab, more expanded clones were found on average in CD8+ T cells than in CD4+ T cells.

Genomic DNA was extracted from sorted cells for sequencing of the TCRbeta CDR3 region. The immunoSEQ Assay was used for sequencing of TCRbeta CDR3 regions. This immuneACCESS table, as held by TCRdb, lists in-frame sequences with V and J called but not all clones. Of the missing ones, under half trace to an unresolved V gene in checked studies; the others have no known cause. Present in this sample are under 80,000 clones, approximately 86% of which were seen just once. The ten most abundant clones make up under 2.5% of the sample. The trial excluded patients who had a history of autoimmune disease or who were on systemic immunosuppression. Peripheral blood for TCR sequencing was drawn from every dose cohort at baseline, at cycle 4 day 1 and at cycle 7 day 1. The samples were drawn from a first-in-human, open-label, multicenter phase I dose-escalation trial of ivuxolimab. Adults with locally advanced or metastatic melanoma, renal cell, hepatocellular, or head and neck squamous cell carcinoma were enrolled in the trial. Before TCR sequencing, CD4+ and CD8+ T cells were separately sorted from peripheral blood.

Notes on this clone: Its antigen is currently not known. Qualities for individual bases were not recorded, and no much larger clone is one base off.

This receptor was taken from an adult with an advanced solid tumor such as melanoma, head and neck, liver or kidney cancer. Sequences were derived from CD4+ or CD8+ T cells sorted from blood, sampled in a trial of the OX40 agonist ivuxolimab.

Here the CDR3 is given as CASSNSGGAFTDTQYF. The base sequence is TGCGCCAGCAGCAATAGCGGGGGGGCCTTCACAGATACGCAGTATTTT. The rearrangement combines TRBV5-1 with TRBJ2-3, with 11 junctional bases fitting TRBD2. Including cysteine and phenylalanine, the CDR3 has 16 amino acids. CDR3 DNA only is kept here, 48 bases in frame from base 1. CDR1 and CDR2, per the germline V gene, are SGHRS and YFSETQ. Trimmed from V: 4 bases; trimmed from J: 2 bases; junction bases lacking a gene match: 6.